The clone carrying this TCR beta chain was counted at least ten times. TCRdb passed the 5' RACE reads through MiXCR, listing each CDR3 protein once. The sample has more than 85,000 distinct CDR3 sequences, roughly 18% seen once. This sample is part of a study of T cells of healthy individuals. Trimming at V came to 3 bases and at J to 5 bases, leaving 6 bases not matched to a gene. The CDR3 extends over 13 amino acids. Germline values: CDR1 DFQATT, CDR2 SNEGSKA (reference sequence). This chain uses TRBV20-1 with TRBJ2-5; 7 bases match TRBD1. This clonotype originated in a human donor in good health. For the CDR3, the DNA is TGCAGTGCTAGTGGCCAAGGGGGCGAGACCCAGTACTTC. Translated: CSASGQGGETQYF.